A selection of T cell receptor beta chains follows, all from one sample in a study of CD8+ T cells in alopecia areata. Here immunoSEQ multiplex PCR was the method, and the copy in TCRdb shows in-frame clones only, minus some. Of some 180,000 clones listed, around 63% are singletons. The sample consisted of CD4+ T cells sorted from blood, taken at week 0. The source is a human donor with alopecia areata. Each CDR3 is given with its conserved first and last residue. D genes are given only for firm matches. Rows give clone size only sometimes, using once, few, many, or a class for an expanded clone.

>.|TRBJ1-2|.|TRBV18
TGTGCCAGCCAACCGGATGCCGGTGGGTATGGCTACACCTTC
CASQPDAGGYGYTF
>.|TRBJ1-2|TRBD1|TRBV30
TGTGCCTGGACCTACTACTTACAGGGGGGAGTTGGCTACACCTTC
CAWTYYLQGGVGYTF
>few|TRBJ1-2|TRBD1|TRBV25-1
TGTGCCAGCAGTGATTTAAACCGGGACAGCCATCTCTCCTTC
CASSDLNRDSHLSF
>.|TRBJ2-1|.|TRBV5-1
TGCGCCAGCAGCATTGGTAAGGGTGAGCAGTTCTTC
CASSIGKGEQFF
>.|TRBJ2-1|.|TRBV30
TGTGCCTGGTCCCAAGGGGTAGATGTCATAGGCGAGCAGTTCTTC
CAWSQGVDVIGEQFF
>.|TRBJ1-4|.|TRBV6-5
TGTGCCAGCAGTTACTTGGGCAACAATGGCGAAAAACTGTTTTTT
CASSYLGNNGEKLFF
>.|TRBJ2-1|.|TRBV10-3
TGTGCCATCAGCCCTTTTGTACCTAGTAAGGGTGAGCAGTTCTTC
CAISPFVPSKGEQFF
>.|TRBJ2-3|.|TRBV10-1
TGCGCCAGCAGCGGGGGCCTCACAGATACGCAGTATTTT
CASSGGLTDTQYF
>.|TRBJ1-2|.|TRBV29-1
TGCAGCGTGGCAGGGGTTCTAGAAATAAGCTACACCTTC
CSVAGVLEISYTF
>.|TRBJ2-6|.|TRBV30
TGTGCCTGGAGGGCTACTGGGGCCAACGTCCTGACTTTC
CAWRATGANVLTF
>once|TRBJ1-2|.|TRBV5-4
TGTGCCAGCAGCAGGGGGGGAAACTATGGCTACACCTTC
CASSRGGNYGYTF
>.|TRBJ2-1|.|TRBV15
TGTGCCACCAGCAGAGGCGCGGGGTATGAGCAGTTCTTC
CATSRGAGYEQFF
>.|TRBJ2-1|.|TRBV5-1
TGCGCCAGCAGCTTTGATAGCTCCTACAATGAGCAGTTCTTC
CASSFDSSYNEQFF
>.|TRBJ2-2|.|TRBV30
TGTGCCTCCACTGGCGGGAACACCGGGGAGCTGTTTTTT
CASTGGNTGELFF
>.|TRBJ1-1|TRBD1|TRBV30
TGTGCCTGGAGTGGGACAGGGGCCGAAGCTTTCTTT
CAWSGTGAEAFF
>.|TRBJ1-2|.|TRBV27
TGTGCCAGCAGAAAGGACAAGTCCTATGGCTACACCTTC
CASRKDKSYGYTF
>few|TRBJ2-7|.|TRBV7-9
TGTGCCAGCAGCTTAGTTTCGGGTGACGGGGGCTACTTC
CASSLVSGDGGYF
>.|TRBJ2-3|.|TRBV25-1
TGTGCCAGCAGTGAATCCCCTGGCCTTAGCACAGATACGCAGTATTTT
CASSESPGLSTDTQYF